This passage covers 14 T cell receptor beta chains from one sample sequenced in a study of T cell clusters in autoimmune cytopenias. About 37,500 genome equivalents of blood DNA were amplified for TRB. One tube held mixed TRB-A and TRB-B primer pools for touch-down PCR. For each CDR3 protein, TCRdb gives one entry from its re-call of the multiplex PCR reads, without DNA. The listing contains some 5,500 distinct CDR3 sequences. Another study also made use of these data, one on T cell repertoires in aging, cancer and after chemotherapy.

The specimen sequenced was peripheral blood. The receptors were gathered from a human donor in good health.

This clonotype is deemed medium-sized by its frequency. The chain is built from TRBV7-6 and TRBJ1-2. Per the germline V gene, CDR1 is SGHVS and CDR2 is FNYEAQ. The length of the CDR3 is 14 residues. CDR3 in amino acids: CASSLATGYYGYTF.

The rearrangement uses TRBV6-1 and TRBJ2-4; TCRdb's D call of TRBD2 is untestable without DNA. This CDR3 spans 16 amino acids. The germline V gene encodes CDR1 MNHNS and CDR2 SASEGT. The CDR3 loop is CASGVAGGLAKNIQYF.

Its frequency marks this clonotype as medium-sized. The CDR3 spells CASSLTAGGGNTIYF. The genes are TRBV11-3 and TRBJ1-3. The CDR3 has 15 residues. Looked up from germline, CDR1 is SGHNT and CDR2 is YENEEA.

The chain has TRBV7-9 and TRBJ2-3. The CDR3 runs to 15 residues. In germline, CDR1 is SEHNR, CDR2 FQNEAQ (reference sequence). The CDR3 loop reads CASSLGGYSTDTQYF.

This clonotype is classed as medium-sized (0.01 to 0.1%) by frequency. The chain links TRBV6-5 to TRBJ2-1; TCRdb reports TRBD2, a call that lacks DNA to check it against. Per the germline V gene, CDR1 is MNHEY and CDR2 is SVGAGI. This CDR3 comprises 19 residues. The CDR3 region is CASSYPRTSGSSSYNEQFF.

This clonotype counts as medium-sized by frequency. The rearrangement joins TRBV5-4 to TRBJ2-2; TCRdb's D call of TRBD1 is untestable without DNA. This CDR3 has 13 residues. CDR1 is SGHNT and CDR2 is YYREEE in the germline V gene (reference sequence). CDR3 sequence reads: CATTGAMTGELFF.

The CDR3 is CASSSKGQGSYGYTF. This chain links TRBV7-2 with TRBJ1-2; TCRdb reports TRBD1, a call that lacks DNA to check it against. The germline V gene has CDR1 SGHTA and CDR2 FQGNSA. The CDR3 loop spans 15 amino acids.

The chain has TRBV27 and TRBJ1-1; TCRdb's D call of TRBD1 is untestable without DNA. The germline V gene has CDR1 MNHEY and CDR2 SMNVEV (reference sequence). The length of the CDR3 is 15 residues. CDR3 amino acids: CASSFTTAFNTEAFF.

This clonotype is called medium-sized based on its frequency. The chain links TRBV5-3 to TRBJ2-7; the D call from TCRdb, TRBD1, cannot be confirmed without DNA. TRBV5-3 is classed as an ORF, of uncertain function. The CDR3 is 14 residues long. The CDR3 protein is CARSTGQGGYEQYF.

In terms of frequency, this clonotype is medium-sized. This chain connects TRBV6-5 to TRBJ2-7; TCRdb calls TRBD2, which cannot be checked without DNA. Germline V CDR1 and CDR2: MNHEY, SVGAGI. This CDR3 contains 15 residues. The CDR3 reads CASSYSRGREEEQYF.

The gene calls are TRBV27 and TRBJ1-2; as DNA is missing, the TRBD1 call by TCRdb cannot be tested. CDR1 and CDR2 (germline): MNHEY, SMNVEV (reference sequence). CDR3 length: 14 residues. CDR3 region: CASSSGQGVFGYTF.

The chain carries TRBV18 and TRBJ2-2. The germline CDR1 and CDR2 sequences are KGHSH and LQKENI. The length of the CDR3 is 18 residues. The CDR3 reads CASSPVFASDGKIGELFF.

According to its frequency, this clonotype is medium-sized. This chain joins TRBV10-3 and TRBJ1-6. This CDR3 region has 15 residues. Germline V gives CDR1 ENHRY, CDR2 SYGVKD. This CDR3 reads CAISESLGGNSPLHF.

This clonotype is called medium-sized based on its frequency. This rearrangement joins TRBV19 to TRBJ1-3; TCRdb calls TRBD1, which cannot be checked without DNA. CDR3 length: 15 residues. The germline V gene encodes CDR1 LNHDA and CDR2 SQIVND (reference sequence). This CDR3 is CASSAWTGGGNTIYF.